These T cell receptor beta chains were read from a single sample in a study of blood T cells in healthy people across ages. TCRdb fed the 5' RACE reads into MiXCR, producing one record per CDR3 protein. Of some 940,000 distinct CDR3 sequences listed, around 29% are singletons. These data are also associated with another study on T cells of mothers and their children.

What was sequenced was blood. All receptors come from a woman aged 40 to 49 in good health. Each CDR3 is given with its conserved first and last residue. The D gene is left open where the match is weak. A row's size may be missing; if present it is once, few, many or a size class.

D gene: NA
J gene: TRBJ1-5
clone size: NA
V gene: TRBV28
CDR3 DNA: TGTGCCAGCAGTTTAGGTCTTCTGGCTCAGCCCCAGCATTTT
CDR3 protein: CASSLGLLAQPQHF

D gene: NA
J gene: TRBJ2-4
clone size: many
V gene: TRBV15
CDR3 DNA: TGTGCCACCAGCAGAGAGGACTTCACAGCCCAAAACATTCAGTACTTC
CDR3 protein: CATSREDFTAQNIQYF

D gene: NA
J gene: TRBJ2-3
clone size: few
V gene: TRBV24-1
CDR3 DNA: TGTGCCACCAGTGGACAGGGGAGGGGAACAGATACGCAGTATTTT
CDR3 protein: CATSGQGRGTDTQYF

D gene: TRBD1
J gene: TRBJ1-4
clone size: NA
V gene: TRBV12-3/TRBV12-4
CDR3 DNA: TGTGCCAGCAGTTCCTGGGACAGAACTAATGAAAAACTGTTTTTT
CDR3 protein: CASSSWDRTNEKLFF

D gene: NA
J gene: TRBJ2-2
clone size: few
V gene: TRBV29-1
CDR3 DNA: TGCAGCGTTGACCGAGGCTATGGTTCCGGGGAGCTGTTTTTT
CDR3 protein: CSVDRGYGSGELFF

D gene: TRBD1
J gene: TRBJ2-5
clone size: few
V gene: TRBV7-9
CDR3 DNA: TGTGCCAGCAGCTTGGTTTGGACAGGGGGTGAGACCCAGTACTTC
CDR3 protein: CASSLVWTGGETQYF

D gene: NA
J gene: TRBJ1-2
clone size: many
V gene: TRBV12-3/TRBV12-4
CDR3 DNA: TGTGCCAGCAGTTTAGCGCGGGAGTATGGCTACACCTTC
CDR3 protein: CASSLAREYGYTF

D gene: TRBD2
J gene: TRBJ2-3
clone size: NA
V gene: TRBV7-2
CDR3 DNA: TGTGCCAGCAGCCTAGGCAGCGGGGGGGTGTTGGGAACAGATACGCAGTATTTT
CDR3 protein: CASSLGSGGVLGTDTQYF

D gene: NA
J gene: TRBJ2-3
clone size: NA
V gene: TRBV12-3/TRBV12-4
CDR3 DNA: TGTGCCAGCATTTCGGGACTCGGGGTGGGAGATACGCAGTATTTT
CDR3 protein: CASISGLGVGDTQYF

D gene: TRBD1
J gene: TRBJ1-3
clone size: once
V gene: TRBV28
CDR3 DNA: TGTGCCAGCAGTTTATTGGGACAGGGGATGTCGGCAGGAAACACCATATATTTT
CDR3 protein: CASSLLGQGMSAGNTIYF

D gene: NA
J gene: TRBJ2-1
clone size: NA
V gene: TRBV7-8
CDR3 DNA: TGTGCCAGCAGCTTGGACCAAGGCCTCAATGAGCAGTTCTTC
CDR3 protein: CASSLDQGLNEQFF

D gene: TRBD1
J gene: TRBJ1-2
clone size: few
V gene: TRBV20-1
CDR3 DNA: TGCAGTGCTAGGCGCGTCCAGACAGGGACTAACTATGGCTACACCTTC
CDR3 protein: CSARRVQTGTNYGYTF

D gene: NA
J gene: TRBJ2-1
clone size: NA
V gene: TRBV29-1
CDR3 DNA: TGCAGCGTTGGATACAGTGAGCAGTTCTTC
CDR3 protein: CSVGYSEQFF

D gene: NA
J gene: TRBJ2-7
clone size: many
V gene: TRBV3-1
CDR3 DNA: TGTGCCAGCAGCCAAGGAAAGGGGGACTACGAGCAGTACTTC
CDR3 protein: CASSQGKGDYEQYF

D gene: TRBD1
J gene: TRBJ1-2
clone size: few
V gene: TRBV12-3/TRBV12-4
CDR3 DNA: TGTGCCAGCAGTTTCCCCCTGAAGGGGGCGGGTGGCTACACCTTC
CDR3 protein: CASSFPLKGAGGYTF

D gene: NA
J gene: TRBJ2-7
clone size: few
V gene: TRBV30
CDR3 DNA: TGTGCCTGGAGTCGTCCCGGGACACTAGCCGAGCAGTACTTC
CDR3 protein: CAWSRPGTLAEQYF

D gene: TRBD2
J gene: TRBJ2-1
clone size: many
V gene: TRBV24-1
CDR3 DNA: TGTGCCACCAGTGACAGACTAGCGGCCACCTACAATGAGCAGTTCTTC
CDR3 protein: CATSDRLAATYNEQFF

D gene: NA
J gene: TRBJ1-1
clone size: NA
V gene: TRBV5-1
CDR3 DNA: TGCGCCAGCAGCCCCATGGGAGCTGAAGCTTTCTTT
CDR3 protein: CASSPMGAEAFF

D gene: NA
J gene: TRBJ2-5
clone size: NA
V gene: TRBV7-6
CDR3 DNA: TGTGCCAGCAGCTTAGGGGGGTTTGAGACCCAGTACTTC
CDR3 protein: CASSLGGFETQYF

D gene: TRBD1
J gene: TRBJ2-7
clone size: NA
V gene: TRBV7-9
CDR3 DNA: TGTGCCAGCAGAGAGACAGGGTTGGGCGAGCAGTACTTC
CDR3 protein: CASRETGLGEQYF

D gene: NA
J gene: TRBJ2-7
clone size: NA
V gene: TRBV5-1
CDR3 DNA: TGCGCCAGCAGCGAAGCGGCGGGGAACTACAACGACCAGTACTTC
CDR3 protein: CASSEAAGNYNDQYF

D gene: TRBD1
J gene: TRBJ1-3
clone size: NA
V gene: TRBV4-3
CDR3 DNA: TGCGCCAGCAGCCAACAGGGGGGTGGAAACACCATATATTTT
CDR3 protein: CASSQQGGGNTIYF

D gene: NA
J gene: TRBJ2-2
clone size: NA
V gene: TRBV20-1
CDR3 DNA: TGCAGTGCTGCGGGGCAGGCGAACACCGGGGAGCTGTTTTTT
CDR3 protein: CSAAGQANTGELFF

D gene: NA
J gene: TRBJ1-2
clone size: few
V gene: TRBV3-1
CDR3 DNA: TGTGCCAGCAGCCAAGGGGCCTCCCAGGGTGATGGCTACACCTTC
CDR3 protein: CASSQGASQGDGYTF

D gene: TRBD1
J gene: TRBJ2-2
clone size: NA
V gene: TRBV7-3
CDR3 DNA: TGTGCCAGCAGTAAGGGGGGACAGGCGAACACCGGGGAGCTGTTTTTT
CDR3 protein: CASSKGGQANTGELFF

D gene: NA
J gene: TRBJ2-7
clone size: few
V gene: TRBV2
CDR3 DNA: TGTGCCAGCAGAAGTTACGAGGGTTGGTTTGAGCAGTACTTC
CDR3 protein: CASRSYEGWFEQYF

D gene: NA
J gene: TRBJ1-3
clone size: NA
V gene: TRBV7-9
CDR3 DNA: TGTGCCAGCAGCCCGGGCGCGTCCTCTGGAAACACCATATATTTT
CDR3 protein: CASSPGASSGNTIYF

D gene: NA
J gene: TRBJ2-7
clone size: many
V gene: TRBV10-3
CDR3 DNA: TGTGCCATCAGTGAGTCATTTAGCGAGCAGTACTTC
CDR3 protein: CAISESFSEQYF

D gene: TRBD2
J gene: TRBJ2-1
clone size: NA
V gene: TRBV5-1
CDR3 DNA: TGCGCCAGCAGCTTAGAGACTAGCGGGGGGGACAATGAGCAGTTCTTC
CDR3 protein: CASSLETSGGDNEQFF

D gene: NA
J gene: TRBJ2-1
clone size: NA
V gene: TRBV14
CDR3 DNA: TGTGCCAGCAGCTTGGACAGAAACTACAATGAGCAGTTCTTC
CDR3 protein: CASSLDRNYNEQFF

D gene: NA
J gene: TRBJ2-4
clone size: many
V gene: TRBV27
CDR3 DNA: TGTGCCAGCAGTTTAGCAACAGTCCTAGCCAAAAACATTCAGTACTTC
CDR3 protein: CASSLATVLAKNIQYF

D gene: NA
J gene: TRBJ2-7
clone size: many
V gene: TRBV5-1
CDR3 DNA: TGCGCCAGCAGCTTCGACAGGAACACCTACGAGCAGTACTTC
CDR3 protein: CASSFDRNTYEQYF

D gene: NA
J gene: TRBJ2-3
clone size: NA
V gene: TRBV28
CDR3 DNA: TGTGCCACCAGGGGGGGGGTCATAGGAGATACGCAGTATTTT
CDR3 protein: CATRGGVIGDTQYF

D gene: TRBD1
J gene: TRBJ2-7
clone size: NA
V gene: TRBV4-1
CDR3 DNA: TGCGCCAGCAGCCCGATCGCGGCTTTAGGTGTGGGGACAGGGTACTACGAGCAGTACTTC
CDR3 protein: CASSPIAALGVGTGYYEQYF

D gene: NA
J gene: TRBJ2-7
clone size: few
V gene: TRBV6-1
CDR3 DNA: TGTGCCAGCCTCGGGAATGAGCAGTACTTC
CDR3 protein: CASLGNEQYF

D gene: NA
J gene: TRBJ1-3
clone size: NA
V gene: TRBV7-9
CDR3 DNA: TGTGCCAGCAGCCGGGCTCGGGACACCATATATTTT
CDR3 protein: CASSRARDTIYF

D gene: NA
J gene: TRBJ2-5
clone size: many
V gene: TRBV4-1
CDR3 DNA: TGCGCCAGCAGCCAAGGAGAACGGGGGCCTCAAGAGACCCAGTACTTC
CDR3 protein: CASSQGERGPQETQYF

D gene: TRBD2
J gene: TRBJ2-1
clone size: once
V gene: TRBV5-6
CDR3 DNA: TGTGCCAGCAGCCTCGGACTAGCGGGGGGTCCAACTCAAGAGACCCAGTTCTTC
CDR3 protein: CASSLGLAGGPTQETQFF

D gene: NA
J gene: TRBJ2-1
clone size: NA
V gene: TRBV30
CDR3 DNA: TGTGCCTGGCAGCGCGGGACTCCTTACAATGAGCAGTTCTTC
CDR3 protein: CAWQRGTPYNEQFF

D gene: NA
J gene: TRBJ2-7
clone size: few
V gene: TRBV18
CDR3 DNA: TGTGCCAGCGCCCCGCCGGGGGGCCAAGCCTACGAGCAGTACTTC
CDR3 protein: CASAPPGGQAYEQYF

D gene: TRBD2
J gene: TRBJ2-1
clone size: once
V gene: TRBV29-1
CDR3 DNA: TGCAGCGTTGAGAGGCGGGGGGGCTACAATGAGCAGTTCTTC
CDR3 protein: CSVERRGGYNEQFF

D gene: TRBD1
J gene: TRBJ2-1
clone size: few
V gene: TRBV2
CDR3 DNA: TGTGCCAGCATGGAGGTGACAGGGGACGATGAGCAGTTCTTC
CDR3 protein: CASMEVTGDDEQFF

D gene: TRBD1
J gene: TRBJ1-4
clone size: many
V gene: TRBV7-6
CDR3 DNA: TGTGCCAGCAGCCGAGGGACAGGGACTTTTCTAAGTGAAAAACTGTTTTTT
CDR3 protein: CASSRGTGTFLSEKLFF

D gene: NA
J gene: TRBJ2-7
clone size: NA
V gene: TRBV7-2
CDR3 DNA: TGTGTCAGCAGCCGTGGCAGTTACGAGCAGTACTTC
CDR3 protein: CVSSRGSYEQYF

D gene: NA
J gene: TRBJ2-3
clone size: few
V gene: TRBV15
CDR3 DNA: TGTGTCACCGGGCGCAGGGGTATCAGCTTGGATACGCAGTATTTT
CDR3 protein: CVTGRRGISLDTQYF

D gene: NA
J gene: TRBJ1-2
clone size: many
V gene: TRBV12-3/TRBV12-4
CDR3 DNA: TGTGCCAGCAGTTTCTCGGGGCACCCTGGCTACACCTTC
CDR3 protein: CASSFSGHPGYTF

D gene: NA
J gene: TRBJ2-1
clone size: NA
V gene: TRBV6-6
CDR3 DNA: TGTGCCAGCAGTTATCACAGGGTAGGTGAGCAGTTCTTC
CDR3 protein: CASSYHRVGEQFF

D gene: NA
J gene: TRBJ1-2
clone size: NA
V gene: TRBV5-1
CDR3 DNA: TGCGCCAGCAGCTTGGCCTATACAGGACTCCCCTATGGCTACACCTTC
CDR3 protein: CASSLAYTGLPYGYTF

D gene: NA
J gene: TRBJ2-3
clone size: NA
V gene: TRBV5-1
CDR3 DNA: TGCGCCAGCACAGCACAGGCAGATACGCAGTATTTT
CDR3 protein: CASTAQADTQYF

D gene: NA
J gene: TRBJ1-1
clone size: many
V gene: TRBV7-2
CDR3 DNA: TGTGCCAGCAGTTCGGACCGGAACACTGAAGCTTTCTTT
CDR3 protein: CASSSDRNTEAFF

D gene: TRBD2
J gene: TRBJ2-1
clone size: NA
V gene: TRBV11-2
CDR3 DNA: TGTGCCAGCAGCCAGGATAGCGGGGGGTTCGACAATGAGCAGTTCTTC
CDR3 protein: CASSQDSGGFDNEQFF

D gene: TRBD2
J gene: TRBJ2-7
clone size: NA
V gene: TRBV11-1
CDR3 DNA: TGTGCCAGCAGCTTAACAAAAACCGAACTAGCGGGGGGGCCTAAGCCCACCTACGAGCAGTACTTC
CDR3 protein: CASSLTKTELAGGPKPTYEQYF

D gene: TRBD1
J gene: TRBJ1-5
clone size: few
V gene: TRBV7-2
CDR3 DNA: TGTGCCAGCAGCTTAGCGTCGACAGGGACGGATCAGCCCCAGCATTTT
CDR3 protein: CASSLASTGTDQPQHF

D gene: TRBD1
J gene: TRBJ1-6
clone size: NA
V gene: TRBV20-1
CDR3 DNA: TGCAGTGCTAACAGGGGCCCCTATAATTCACCCCTCCACTTT
CDR3 protein: CSANRGPYNSPLHF

D gene: NA
J gene: TRBJ2-1
clone size: many
V gene: TRBV28
CDR3 DNA: TGTGCCAGCAGATTATTCTGGGCAGACCGTGAGCAGTTCTTC
CDR3 protein: CASRLFWADREQFF